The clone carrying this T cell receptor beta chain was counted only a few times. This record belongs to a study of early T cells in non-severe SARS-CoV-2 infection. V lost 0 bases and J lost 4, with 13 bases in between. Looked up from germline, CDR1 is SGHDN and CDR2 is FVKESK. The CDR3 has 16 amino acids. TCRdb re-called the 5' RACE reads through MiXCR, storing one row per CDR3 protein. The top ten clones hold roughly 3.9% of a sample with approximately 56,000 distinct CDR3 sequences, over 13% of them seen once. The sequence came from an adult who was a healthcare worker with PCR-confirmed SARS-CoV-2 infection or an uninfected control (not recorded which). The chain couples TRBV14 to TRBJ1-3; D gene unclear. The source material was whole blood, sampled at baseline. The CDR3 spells CASSQERRIRGNTIYF. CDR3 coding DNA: TGTGCCAGCAGCCAAGAACGGAGAATTCGGGGAAACACCATATATTTT.